This TCR beta chain was sequenced for a study of identifying expanded T cells in peripheral blood. The protocol was immunoSEQ multiplex PCR, while the TCRdb copy is restricted to in-frame clones and leaves out a portion. The sample lists about 78,000 clones, around 89% occurring once. The ends lost 7 bases at V and 3 bases at J; junction bases unmatched: 1. The V gene's germline CDR1 is MDHEN and CDR2 SYDVKM. The CDR3 consists of 12 residues. Sequenced: blood. The clonotype comes from a person aged 18 to 75 in good health. The chain combines TRBV28 with TRBJ2-3, with 7 bases that match TRBD1. The CDR3 is CASNRGTDTQYF. The CDR3 DNA reads as TGTGCCAGCAACAGGGGTACAGATACGCAGTATTTT.